A selection of T cell receptor beta chains follows, all from one sample in a study of blood T cell repertoires in COVID-19. Sequencing was performed with immunoSEQ multiplex PCR; in TCRdb, only in-frame clones are kept and a portion is missing. The sample holds around 99,000 clones, about 80% seen once. Specimen: peripheral blood. These receptors all stem from a man aged 70-80 years with acute or convalescent COVID-19. Both conserved end residues are part of each CDR3. D genes are given only for firm matches. Only some rows state a clone size, as once, few, many or a class for expanded clones.

d_call	v_call	clone_size	j_call	cdr3_nt	cdr3_aa
TRBD1	TRBV19	NA	TRBJ2-7	TGTGCCAGTAGTAGGGGACAGGGGGCAGACGAGCAGTACTTC	CASSRGQGADEQYF
NA	TRBV9	once	TRBJ1-2	TGTGCCAGCAGCGTAGCCAGGGCCTATGGCTACACCTTC	CASSVARAYGYTF
NA	TRBV11-2	NA	TRBJ2-2	TGTGCCAGCAGCGTTAGCCTGACCGGGGAGCTGTTTTTT	CASSVSLTGELFF
NA	TRBV4-3	NA	TRBJ2-2	TGCGCCAGCAGCCTCCAGAAGAACACCGGGGAGCTGTTTTTT	CASSLQKNTGELFF
TRBD1	TRBV9	NA	TRBJ1-2	TGTGCCAGCAGCGTAGGGGGACAGAGGGACTATGGCTACACCTTC	CASSVGGQRDYGYTF
NA	TRBV11-3	NA	TRBJ2-2	TGTGCCAGCAGCTTAGACTTCGCCGGGGAGCTGTTTTTT	CASSLDFAGELFF
NA	TRBV14	NA	TRBJ1-6	TGTGCCAGCAGCCCACCCGGGACACCAAATTCACCCCTCCACTTT	CASSPPGTPNSPLHF
TRBD1	TRBV7-9	NA	TRBJ1-5	TGTGCCAGCAACGAGGGGGCAGATCAGCCCCAGCATTTT	CASNEGADQPQHF
NA	TRBV6-5	NA	TRBJ2-7	TGTGCCAGCAGTCTGGGGCGAACCTCCTACGAGCAGTACTTC	CASSLGRTSYEQYF
TRBD1	TRBV6-5	NA	TRBJ1-5	TGTGCCAGCAGAAAGGACAGGGATCAGCCCCAGCATTTT	CASRKDRDQPQHF
TRBD1	TRBV9	NA	TRBJ1-5	TGTGCCAGCAGCACCGGGACAGGGAATAGCAATCAGCCCCAGCATTTT	CASSTGTGNSNQPQHF
TRBD2	TRBV10-2	NA	TRBJ2-2	TGCGCCAGCAGTACACTAGCGGGGGGTTCGACCGGGGAGCTGTTTTTT	CASSTLAGGSTGELFF
NA	TRBV15	NA	TRBJ1-4	TGTGCCACCAGCCGACCCGGGTCGCGGGTGGGAAAACTGTTTTTT	CATSRPGSRVGKLFF
TRBD1	TRBV5-1	NA	TRBJ2-1	TGCGCCAGCAGCCCGATAGAACAGGGGACAAATGAGCAGTTCTTC	CASSPIEQGTNEQFF
TRBD1	TRBV19	NA	TRBJ1-1	TGTGCCAGTAGTAGGCAGGGGGACACTGAAGCTTTCTTT	CASSRQGDTEAFF
NA	TRBV29-1	few	TRBJ1-3	TGCAGCGTTGGGCCCTCGGGGGGGGCGCGTGGAAACACCATATATTTT	CSVGPSGGARGNTIYF
NA	TRBV19	NA	TRBJ1-4	TGTGCCAGTAGTGTTTCAACAGGGACGGGTAATGAAAAACTGTTTTTT	CASSVSTGTGNEKLFF
NA	TRBV19	NA	TRBJ1-1	TGTGCCAGTAGTACACAGACAGGGAACACTGAAGCTTTCTTT	CASSTQTGNTEAFF
TRBD1	TRBV6-1	NA	TRBJ1-1	TGTGCCAGCAGTGACACGGGACAGGGGGCCGGCACTGAAGCTTTCTTT	CASSDTGQGAGTEAFF
NA	TRBV5-5	NA	TRBJ2-7	TGTGCCAGCAGCGGTTCGGGGAGGAACTACGAGCAGTACTTC	CASSGSGRNYEQYF
TRBD1	TRBV29-1	NA	TRBJ2-7	TGCAGCGTTGTAGGACAGGCCTACGAGCAGTACTTC	CSVVGQAYEQYF
NA	TRBV7-9	NA	TRBJ2-7	TGTGCCAGCAGCGGGACACCCTACGAGCAGTACTTC	CASSGTPYEQYF
TRBD1	TRBV19	NA	TRBJ1-6	TGTGCCAGTAGTCCCAGGGGGATGAATAATTCACCCCTCCACTTT	CASSPRGMNNSPLHF
NA	TRBV25-1	NA	TRBJ2-7	TGTGCCAGCAGTGGGGACATTTTATACGAGCAGTACTTC	CASSGDILYEQYF
TRBD2	TRBV5-1	NA	TRBJ2-7	TGCGCCAGCAGCCCAGCCGGGACTACCGCCTACGAGCAGTACTTC	CASSPAGTTAYEQYF
TRBD2	TRBV27	NA	TRBJ2-3	TGTGCCAGCAGTTTAACCCTAAGCGGGAACACAGATACGCAGTATTTT	CASSLTLSGNTDTQYF
TRBD1	TRBV7-2	NA	TRBJ1-4	TGTGCCAGCAGCTCGAGCATACCAGGGGGCGGTGGAGAAAAACTGTTTTTT	CASSSSIPGGGGEKLFF
TRBD1	TRBV19	NA	TRBJ1-5	TGTGCCAGTGTGGGCGGGACAGGGCAGCATCAGCCCCAGCATTTT	CASVGGTGQHQPQHF
TRBD1	TRBV11-3	NA	TRBJ2-3	TGTGCCAGCAGAAGACAGGGGAGTGATACGCAGTATTTT	CASRRQGSDTQYF
NA	TRBV20-1	NA	TRBJ1-2	TGCAGTGCAGGGGCCACCTATGGCTACACCTTC	CSAGATYGYTF
NA	TRBV5-1	NA	TRBJ1-2	TGCGCCAGCAGCCTACCGGGGGGGAACGGTGGCTACACCTTC	CASSLPGGNGGYTF
TRBD1	TRBV10-3	NA	TRBJ1-6	TGTGCCATCGGTGACAGGGTCGATTCACCCCTCCACTTT	CAIGDRVDSPLHF
NA	TRBV5-1	once	TRBJ1-6	TGCGCCAGCAGCTTGATGGCGGGGGATAATTCACCCCTCCACTTT	CASSLMAGDNSPLHF
TRBD1	TRBV2	NA	TRBJ2-7	TGTGCCAGCAGTGAAGGGGGACAGGGGAGCGAGCAGTACTTC	CASSEGGQGSEQYF
TRBD1	TRBV19	NA	TRBJ2-5	TGTGCCAGTAGTACGCGGACAGGGCTAGAGACCCAGTACTTC	CASSTRTGLETQYF
NA	TRBV7-2	NA	TRBJ2-7	TGTGCCAGCAGTTTATCCAGGGCATCCTACGAGCAGTACTTC	CASSLSRASYEQYF
TRBD2	TRBV6-2/TRBV6-3	NA	TRBJ2-5	TGTGCCAGCAGCCGGTTGGCGGGAGAAGAGACCCAGTACTTC	CASSRLAGEETQYF
TRBD1	TRBV7-9	NA	TRBJ2-3	TGTGCCAGCAGCCGGGACAGGGGCACAGATACGCAGTATTTT	CASSRDRGTDTQYF
NA	TRBV24-1	NA	TRBJ2-3	TGTGCCACCAGTAACAAACGGGGGTCTACTCGCACAGATACGCAGTATTTT	CATSNKRGSTRTDTQYF
TRBD2	TRBV7-8	NA	TRBJ2-1	TGTGCCAGCAGCCGAGGACTAGCGGGGGGTGTACCCGTGGGGTACAATGAGCAGTTCTTC	CASSRGLAGGVPVGYNEQFF
NA	TRBV13	NA	TRBJ2-5	TGTGCCAGCAGCCCTCCCGGACAGCTCCTACCGTACCAAGAGACCCAGTACTTC	CASSPPGQLLPYQETQYF
TRBD1	TRBV7-6	NA	TRBJ2-1	TGTGCCAGCAGCTCTGCTTCACCGGGACAGGGTCGGTACAATGAGCAGTTCTTC	CASSSASPGQGRYNEQFF
NA	TRBV4-3	few	TRBJ1-1	TGCGCCAGCAGCCCAGGGCAGGGGTCAAACACTGAAGCTTTCTTT	CASSPGQGSNTEAFF
NA	TRBV3-1/TRBV3-2	NA	TRBJ2-2	TGTGCCAGCAGCCAAGCGGGGGAGAACACCGGGGAGCTGTTTTTT	CASSQAGENTGELFF
TRBD1	TRBV27	NA	TRBJ2-2	TGTGCCAGCAGCCACACAGGGGCCTACACCGGGGAGCTGTTTTTT	CASSHTGAYTGELFF
TRBD1	TRBV27	NA	TRBJ2-7	TGTGCCAGCAGTACGGGACAGGGGGCCTACGAGCAGTACTTC	CASSTGQGAYEQYF
NA	TRBV18	NA	TRBJ1-2	TGTGCCAGCTCACTCGAGGGATATGGCTACACCTTC	CASSLEGYGYTF
TRBD2	TRBV7-8	once	TRBJ2-3	TGTGCCAGCAGCTTGGACTTAAGCGGGGCCACCACAGATACGCAGTATTTT	CASSLDLSGATTDTQYF
TRBD1	TRBV10-3	few	TRBJ2-1	TGTGCCGCGAACAGGGGGCTAAACAATGAGCAGTTCTTC	CAANRGLNNEQFF
NA	TRBV10-3	NA	TRBJ2-7	TGTGCCATCAGTGAGTCGAGACAGAGCTCCTACGAGCAGTACTTC	CAISESRQSSYEQYF
NA	TRBV6-2/TRBV6-3	NA	TRBJ1-3	TGTGCCAGCAGTTCAGGCCCTCCGGCTGGAAACACCATATATTTT	CASSSGPPAGNTIYF
TRBD1	TRBV6-2/TRBV6-3	NA	TRBJ1-2	TGTGCCAGCAGCCGTCCGGGACAGGGAAAAAGTGGCTACACCTTC	CASSRPGQGKSGYTF
TRBD1	TRBV6-5	once	TRBJ1-1	TGTGCCAGCAGTTACAGGACAGGGAACCCTGAAGCTTTCTTT	CASSYRTGNPEAFF
NA	TRBV19	NA	TRBJ2-3	TGTGCCAGTAGACCAGGCGGGCCCGTGATGGATACGCAGTATTTT	CASRPGGPVMDTQYF
NA	TRBV19	NA	TRBJ1-2	TGTGCCAGTACAACAGCCTATGGCTACACCTTC	CASTTAYGYTF